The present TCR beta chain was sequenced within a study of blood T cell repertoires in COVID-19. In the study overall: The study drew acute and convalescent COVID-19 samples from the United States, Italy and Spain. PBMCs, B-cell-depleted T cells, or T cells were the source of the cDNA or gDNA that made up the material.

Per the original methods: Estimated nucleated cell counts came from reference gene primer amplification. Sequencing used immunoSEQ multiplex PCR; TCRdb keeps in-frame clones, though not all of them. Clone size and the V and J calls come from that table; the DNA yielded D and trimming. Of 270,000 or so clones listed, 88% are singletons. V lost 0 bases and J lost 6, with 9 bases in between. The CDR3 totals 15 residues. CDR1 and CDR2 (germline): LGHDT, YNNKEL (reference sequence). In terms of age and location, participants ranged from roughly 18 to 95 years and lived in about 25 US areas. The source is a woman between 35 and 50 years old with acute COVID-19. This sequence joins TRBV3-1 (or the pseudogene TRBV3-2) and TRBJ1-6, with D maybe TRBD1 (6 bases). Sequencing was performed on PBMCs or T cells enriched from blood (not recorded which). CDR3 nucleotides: TGTGCCAGCAGCCAAGATCAGGGGCCTAATTCACCCCTCCACTTT. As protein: CASSQDQGPNSPLHF.